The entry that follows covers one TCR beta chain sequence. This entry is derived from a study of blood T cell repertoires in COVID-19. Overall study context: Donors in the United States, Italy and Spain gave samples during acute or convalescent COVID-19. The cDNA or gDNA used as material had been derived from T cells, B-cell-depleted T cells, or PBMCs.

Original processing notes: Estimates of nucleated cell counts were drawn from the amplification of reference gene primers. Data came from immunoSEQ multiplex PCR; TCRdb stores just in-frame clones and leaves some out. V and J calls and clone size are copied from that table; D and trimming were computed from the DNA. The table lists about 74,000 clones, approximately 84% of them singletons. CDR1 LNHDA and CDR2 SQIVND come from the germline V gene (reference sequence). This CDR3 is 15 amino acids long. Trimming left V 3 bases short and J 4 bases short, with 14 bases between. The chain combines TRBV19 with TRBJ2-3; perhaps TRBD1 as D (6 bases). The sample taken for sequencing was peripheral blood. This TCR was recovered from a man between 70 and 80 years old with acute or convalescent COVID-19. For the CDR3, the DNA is TGTGCCAGTAGTATGGGCCAGGGGCTGGCAGATACGCAGTATTTT. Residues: CASSMGQGLADTQYF.